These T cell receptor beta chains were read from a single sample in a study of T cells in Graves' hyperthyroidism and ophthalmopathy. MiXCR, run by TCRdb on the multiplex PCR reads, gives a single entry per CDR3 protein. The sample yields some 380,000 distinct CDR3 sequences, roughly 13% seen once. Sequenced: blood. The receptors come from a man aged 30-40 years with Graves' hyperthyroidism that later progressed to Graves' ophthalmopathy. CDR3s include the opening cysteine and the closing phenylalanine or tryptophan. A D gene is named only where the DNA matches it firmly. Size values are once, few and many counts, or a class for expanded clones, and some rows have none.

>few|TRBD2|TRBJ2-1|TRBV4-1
CASSQDMSGGWNEQFF
TGCGCCAGCAGCCAAGATATGAGCGGGGGGTGGAATGAGCAGTTCTTC
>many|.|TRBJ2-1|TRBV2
CASNGGSYNEQFF
TGTGCCAGCAATGGGGGCTCCTACAATGAGCAGTTCTTC
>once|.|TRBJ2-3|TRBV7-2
CASSSQGGVMDTQYF
TGTGCCAGCAGCAGCCAGGGGGGGGTCATGGATACGCAGTATTTT
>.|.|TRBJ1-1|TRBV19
CASSMGLQGLNTEAFF
TGTGCCAGTAGTATGGGCCTACAGGGCCTGAACACTGAAGCTTTCTTT
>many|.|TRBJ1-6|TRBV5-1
CASRGGENSPLHF
TGCGCCAGCCGTGGGGGGGAAAATTCACCCCTCCACTTT
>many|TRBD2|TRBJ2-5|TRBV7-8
CASSWTSGGAAQETQYF
TGTGCCAGCAGCTGGACTAGCGGGGGGGCAGCTCAAGAGACCCAGTACTTC
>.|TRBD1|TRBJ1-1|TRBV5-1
CASSMTGLYTEAFF
TGCGCCAGCAGCATGACAGGGTTATACACTGAAGCTTTCTTT
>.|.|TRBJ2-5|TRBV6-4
CASPDGAEPQYF
TGTGCCAGCCCCGATGGGGCCGAACCCCAGTACTTC
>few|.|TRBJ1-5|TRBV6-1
CASSEAGQEYKPQHF
TGTGCCAGCAGTGAAGCGGGACAAGAGTATAAGCCCCAGCATTTT
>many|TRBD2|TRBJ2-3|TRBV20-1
CSATLAGGRDTQYF
TGCAGTGCTACCTTAGCGGGGGGGCGTGATACGCAGTATTTT
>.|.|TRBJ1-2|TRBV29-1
CSVELGAGYGYTF
TGCAGCGTCGAATTGGGGGCTGGTTATGGCTACACCTTC